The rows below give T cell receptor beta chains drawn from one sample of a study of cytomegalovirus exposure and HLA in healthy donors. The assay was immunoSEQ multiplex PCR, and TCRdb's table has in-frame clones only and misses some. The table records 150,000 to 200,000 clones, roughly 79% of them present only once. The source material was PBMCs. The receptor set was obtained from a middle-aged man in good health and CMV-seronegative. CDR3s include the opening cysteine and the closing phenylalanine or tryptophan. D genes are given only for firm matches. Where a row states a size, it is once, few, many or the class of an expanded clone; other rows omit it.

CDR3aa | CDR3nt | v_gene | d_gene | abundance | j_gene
CASSSGQGDTGELFF | TGTGCCAGCAGCTCGGGACAGGGGGACACCGGGGAGCTGTTTTTT | TRBV9 | TRBD1 | . | TRBJ2-2
CASSRGGAAGYTEAFF | TGTGCCAGCAGCCGTGGGGGGGCCGCGGGGTACACTGAAGCTTTCTTT | TRBV7-9 | . | once | TRBJ1-1
CASSPSGTAAYGYTF | TGTGCCAGTAGTCCTTCCGGGACAGCGGCCTATGGCTACACCTTC | TRBV19 | TRBD1 | . | TRBJ1-2
CASTPVGGTDTQYF | TGCGCCAGCACCCCGGTCGGGGGAACAGATACGCAGTATTTT | TRBV5-1 | . | . | TRBJ2-3
CASSPGGQYHQPQHF | TGTGCCAGCAGCCCCGGTGGGCAGTATCATCAGCCCCAGCATTTT | TRBV11-1 | . | . | TRBJ1-5
CASSLSGGKETQYF | TGTGCCAGCAGCTTGTCAGGGGGCAAGGAGACCCAGTACTTC | TRBV7-3 | TRBD1 | . | TRBJ2-5
CSVAGAGESSYNEQFF | TGCAGCGTTGCCGGAGCGGGAGAGAGCTCCTACAATGAGCAGTTCTTC | TRBV29-1 | TRBD2 | . | TRBJ2-1
CASSLGTPGRTEAFF | TGTGCCAGCAGCCTGGGGACACCGGGACGGACTGAAGCTTTCTTT | TRBV7-3 | . | . | TRBJ1-1
CASSLRQARDTGELFF | TGCGCCAGCAGCCTGCGACAGGCGAGGGACACCGGGGAGCTGTTTTTT | TRBV5-1 | . | . | TRBJ2-2
CASTPTGGSWNTGELFF | TGTGCCAGTACCCCGACAGGGGGCTCCTGGAACACCGGGGAGCTGTTTTTT | TRBV19 | TRBD1 | few | TRBJ2-2
CASSASLAGTGELFF | TGTGCCAGCAGTGCCTCACTAGCGGGAACCGGGGAGCTGTTTTTT | TRBV2 | TRBD2 | . | TRBJ2-2
CASSATGEFYEQYF | TGCGCCAGCAGCGCCACAGGGGAATTCTACGAGCAGTACTTC | TRBV5-1 | TRBD1 | . | TRBJ2-7
CASSSLLAGGPGNEQFF | TGTGCCAGCAGTTCCCTACTAGCGGGAGGGCCGGGCAATGAGCAGTTCTTC | TRBV27 | TRBD2 | . | TRBJ2-1